This T cell receptor (beta chain) was profiled in a study of blood T cells in healthy people across ages. Germline values: CDR1 MGHRA, CDR2 YSYEKL. V shed 1 base and J 4 bases; nucleotides not matched to a gene: 9. There are 17 residues in the CDR3. Russia was home to the donors, healthy Caucasian individuals aged roughly 6 to 100. With respect to this clonotype: The antigen remains undetermined.

The second PCR ran about 6 to 11 cycles with a sample-barcoded 5' primer and J-beta primers. TCRdb reanalysed the 5' RACE reads using MiXCR and keeps one entry per CDR3 protein. This table holds about 1.5 million distinct CDR3 sequences, 35% to 45% found once. Study-level points and caveats: Diversity of TCR beta per million T cells declined in a roughly linear way with age.

The specimen sequenced was blood. The rearrangement uses TRBV4-1 and TRBJ2-2; TRBD1 aligns across 7 bases. This clonotype originated in a woman younger than 30 in good health. This CDR3 is CASSQAPQTGSTGELFF. The CDR3 nucleotides are TGCGCCAGCAGCCAAGCTCCCCAGACAGGGAGCACCGGGGAGCTGTTTTTT.